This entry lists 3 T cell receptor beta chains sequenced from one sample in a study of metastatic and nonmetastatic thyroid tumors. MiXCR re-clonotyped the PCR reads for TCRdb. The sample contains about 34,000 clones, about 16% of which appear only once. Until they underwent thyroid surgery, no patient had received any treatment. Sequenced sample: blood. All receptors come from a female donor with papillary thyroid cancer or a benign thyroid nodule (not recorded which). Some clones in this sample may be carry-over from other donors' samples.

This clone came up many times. DNA of the CDR3: TGTGCCACTCAGGCGGGAGGGTCTTACAATGAGCAGTTCTTC. Protein sequence: CATQAGGSYNEQFF. The gene calls are TRBV11-2 and TRBJ2-1; 9 bases match TRBD2. CDR3 length: 14 amino acids. After removal of 10 bases from V and 4 bases from J, the junction contained 8 bases not matched to a gene. The germline gives CDR1 SGHAT, CDR2 FQNNGV.

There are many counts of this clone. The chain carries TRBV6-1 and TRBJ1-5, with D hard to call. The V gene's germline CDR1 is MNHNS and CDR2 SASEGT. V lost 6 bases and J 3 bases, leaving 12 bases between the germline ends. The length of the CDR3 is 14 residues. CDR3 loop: CASSLGLNNQPQHF. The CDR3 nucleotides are TGTGCCAGCAGCTTAGGACTGAACAATCAGCCCCAGCATTTT.

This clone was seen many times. The CDR3 DNA is TGTGCCAGCAGCTTAGGGCAGGGGGAATCACCCCTCCACTTT. It codes for CASSLGQGESPLHF. The chain recombines TRBV7-6 with TRBJ1-6; 7 bases match TRBD1. With V trimmed by 1 base and J by 10 bases, 4 bases remained unmatched. Germline CDR1 reads SGHVS; CDR2 reads FNYEAQ. CDR3 length: 14 residues.